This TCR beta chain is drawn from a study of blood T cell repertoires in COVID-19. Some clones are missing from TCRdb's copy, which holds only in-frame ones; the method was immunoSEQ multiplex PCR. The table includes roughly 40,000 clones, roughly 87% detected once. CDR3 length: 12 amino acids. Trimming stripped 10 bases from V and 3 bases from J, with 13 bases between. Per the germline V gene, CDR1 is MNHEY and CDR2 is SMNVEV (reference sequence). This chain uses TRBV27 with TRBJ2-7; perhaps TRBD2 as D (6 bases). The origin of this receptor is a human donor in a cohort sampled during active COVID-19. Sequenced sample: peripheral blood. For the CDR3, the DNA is TGTGCCACCCCCCCGGGGGTCTACGAGCAGTACTTC. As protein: CATPPGVYEQYF.